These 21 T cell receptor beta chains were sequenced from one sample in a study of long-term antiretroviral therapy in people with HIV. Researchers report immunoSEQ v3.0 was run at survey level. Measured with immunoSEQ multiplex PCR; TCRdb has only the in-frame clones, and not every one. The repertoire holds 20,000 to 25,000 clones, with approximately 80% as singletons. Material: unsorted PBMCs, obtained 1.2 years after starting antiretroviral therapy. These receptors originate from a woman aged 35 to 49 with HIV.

The CDR3 region is CASGLEVEAFF. The CDR3 DNA reads as TGTGCTAGTGGTTTGGAGGTCGAAGCTTTCTTT. The chain links TRBV12-5 to TRBJ1-1; D is ambiguous. The CDR3 has 11 residues. Germline values: CDR1 LGHNT, CDR2 FRNRAP. Trimming cost V 1 base and J 8 bases, with 5 bases left between them. The variable domain in full, with the rest retrieved from reference TRBV12-5 and TRBJ1-1, is DARVTQTPRHKVTEMGQEVTMRCQPILGHNTVFWYRQTMMQGLELLAYFRNRAPLDDSGMPKDRFSAEMPDATLATLKIQPSEPRDSAVYFCASGLEVEAFFGQGTRLTVV.

The CDR3 sequence: CSVREGKGGEQYF. The CDR3 DNA follows: TGCAGCGTTAGAGAGGGCAAGGGTGGGGAGCAGTACTTC. The chain couples TRBV29-1 to TRBJ2-7; possibly TRBD2 for D (5 bases). CDR1 is SQVTM, CDR2 ANQGSEA, per germline. The CDR3 is made up of 13 amino acids. The germline V and J ends were trimmed by 5 bases and 7 bases, with 18 bases remaining between them.

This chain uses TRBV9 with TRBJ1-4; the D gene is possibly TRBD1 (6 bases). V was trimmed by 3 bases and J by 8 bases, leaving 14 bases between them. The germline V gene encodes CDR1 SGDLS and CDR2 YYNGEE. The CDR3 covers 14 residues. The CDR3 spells CASSETGTSEKLFF. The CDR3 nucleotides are TGTGCCAGCAGCGAAACAGGGACAAGCGAAAAACTGTTTTTT. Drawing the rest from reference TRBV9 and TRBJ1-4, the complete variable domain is DSGVTQTPKHLITATGQRVTLRCSPRSGDLSVYWYQQSLDQGLQFLIQYYNGEERAKGNILERFSAQQFPDLHSELNLSSLELGDSALYFCASSETGTSEKLFFGSGTQLSVL.

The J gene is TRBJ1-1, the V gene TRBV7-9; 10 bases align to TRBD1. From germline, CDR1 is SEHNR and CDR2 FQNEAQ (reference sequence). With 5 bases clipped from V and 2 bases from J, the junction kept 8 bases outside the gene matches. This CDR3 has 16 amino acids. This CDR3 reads CASSPPGQGLNTEAFF. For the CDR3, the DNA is TGTGCCAGCAGCCCCCCGGGACAGGGGTTAAACACTGAAGCTTTCTTT.

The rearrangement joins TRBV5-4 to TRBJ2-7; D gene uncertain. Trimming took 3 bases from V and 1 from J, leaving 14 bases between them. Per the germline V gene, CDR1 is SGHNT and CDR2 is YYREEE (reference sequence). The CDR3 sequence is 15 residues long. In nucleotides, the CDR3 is TGTGCCAGCAGCTCGGGTCGGCTGGGGTCCTACGAGCAGTACTTC. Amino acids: CASSSGRLGSYEQYF.

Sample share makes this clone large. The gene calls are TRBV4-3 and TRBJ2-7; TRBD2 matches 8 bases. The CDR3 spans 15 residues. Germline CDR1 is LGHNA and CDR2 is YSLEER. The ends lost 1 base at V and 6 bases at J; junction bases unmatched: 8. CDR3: CASSQALREVAEQYF. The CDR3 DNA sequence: TGCGCCAGCAGCCAAGCATTGCGGGAGGTTGCCGAGCAGTACTTC.

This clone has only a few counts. The CDR3 here is CASRWESSGANVLTF. In nucleotides, the CDR3 is TGTGCCAGCAGATGGGAAAGCTCTGGGGCCAACGTCCTGACTTTC. V is TRBV2 and J is TRBJ2-6, with unresolved D. CDR1 and CDR2 from the germline V gene are SNHLY and FYNNEI. The CDR3 is made up of 15 amino acids. The germline V and J ends were trimmed by 6 bases and 0 bases, with 9 bases remaining between them.

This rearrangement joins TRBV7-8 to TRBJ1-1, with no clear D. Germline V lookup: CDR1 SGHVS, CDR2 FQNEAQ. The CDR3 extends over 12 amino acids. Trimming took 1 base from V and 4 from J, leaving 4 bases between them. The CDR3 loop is CASSLGVTEAFF. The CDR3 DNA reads TGTGCCAGCAGCTTAGGTGTCACTGAAGCTTTCTTT. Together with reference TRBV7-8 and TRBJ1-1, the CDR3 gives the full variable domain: GAGVSQSPRYKVAKRGQDVALRCDPISGHVSLFWYQQALGQGPEFLTYFQNEAQLDKSGLPSDRFFAERPEGSVSTLKIQRTQQEDSAVYLCASSLGVTEAFFGQGTRLTVV.

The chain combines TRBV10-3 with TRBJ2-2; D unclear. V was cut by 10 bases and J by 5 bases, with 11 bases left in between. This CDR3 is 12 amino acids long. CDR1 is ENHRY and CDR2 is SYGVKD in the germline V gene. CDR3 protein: CATTPSTGELFF. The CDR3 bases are TGTGCCACCACCCCTTCAACCGGGGAGCTGTTTTTT.

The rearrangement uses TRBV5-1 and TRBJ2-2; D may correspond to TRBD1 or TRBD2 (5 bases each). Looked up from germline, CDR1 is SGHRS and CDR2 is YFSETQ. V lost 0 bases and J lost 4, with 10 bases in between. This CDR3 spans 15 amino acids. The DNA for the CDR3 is TGCGCCAGCAGCTTGGCCCTCGGGACCACCGGGGAGCTGTTTTTT. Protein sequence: CASSLALGTTGELFF.

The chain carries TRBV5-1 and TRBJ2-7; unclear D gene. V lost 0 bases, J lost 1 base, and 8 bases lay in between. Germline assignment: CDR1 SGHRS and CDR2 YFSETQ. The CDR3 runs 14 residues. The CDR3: CASSLGVVSYEQYF. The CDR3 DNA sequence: TGCGCCAGCAGCTTGGGCGTTGTGTCCTACGAGCAGTACTTC.

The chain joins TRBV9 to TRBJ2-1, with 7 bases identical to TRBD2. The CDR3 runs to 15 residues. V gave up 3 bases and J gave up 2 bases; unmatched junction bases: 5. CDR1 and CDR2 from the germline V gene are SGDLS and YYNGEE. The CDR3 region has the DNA TGTGCCAGCAGCGCGCCTAGCGGAACCTACAATGAGCAGTTCTTC. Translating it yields CASSAPSGTYNEQFF.

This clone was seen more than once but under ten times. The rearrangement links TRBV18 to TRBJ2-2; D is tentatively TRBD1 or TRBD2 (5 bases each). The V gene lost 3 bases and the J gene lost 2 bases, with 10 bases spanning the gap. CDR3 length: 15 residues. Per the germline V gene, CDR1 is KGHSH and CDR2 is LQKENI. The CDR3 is CASSPGTGNTGELFF. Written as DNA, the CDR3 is TGTGCCAGCTCACCGGGGACCGGTAACACCGGGGAGCTGTTTTTT.

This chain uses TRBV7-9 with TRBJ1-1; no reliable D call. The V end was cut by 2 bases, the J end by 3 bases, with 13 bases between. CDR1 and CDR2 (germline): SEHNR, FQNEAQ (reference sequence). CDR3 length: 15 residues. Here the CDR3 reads CASSLIEKPYTEAFF. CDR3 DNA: TGTGCCAGCAGCTTAATCGAGAAGCCATACACTGAAGCTTTCTTT.

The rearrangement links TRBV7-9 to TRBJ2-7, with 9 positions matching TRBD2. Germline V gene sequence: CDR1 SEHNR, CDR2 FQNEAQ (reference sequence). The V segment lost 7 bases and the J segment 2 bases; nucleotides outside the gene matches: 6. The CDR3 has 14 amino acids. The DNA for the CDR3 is TGTGCCAGCACAGCTAGCGGGAAAGCCTACGAGCAGTACTTC. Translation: CASTASGKAYEQYF.

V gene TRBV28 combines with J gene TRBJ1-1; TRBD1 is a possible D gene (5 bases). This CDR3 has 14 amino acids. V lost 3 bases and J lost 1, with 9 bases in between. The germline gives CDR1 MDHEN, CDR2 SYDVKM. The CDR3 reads CASSFGTWNTEAFF. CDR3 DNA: TGTGCCAGCAGTTTCGGGACCTGGAACACTGAAGCTTTCTTT.

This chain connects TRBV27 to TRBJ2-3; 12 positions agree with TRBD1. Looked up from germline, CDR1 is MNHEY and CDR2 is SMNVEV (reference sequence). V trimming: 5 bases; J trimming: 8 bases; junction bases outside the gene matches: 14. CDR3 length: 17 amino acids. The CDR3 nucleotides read TGTGCCAGCAGTAATCCCCCACCGGGACAGGGGGCTGGTACGCAGTATTTT. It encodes CASSNPPPGQGAGTQYF.

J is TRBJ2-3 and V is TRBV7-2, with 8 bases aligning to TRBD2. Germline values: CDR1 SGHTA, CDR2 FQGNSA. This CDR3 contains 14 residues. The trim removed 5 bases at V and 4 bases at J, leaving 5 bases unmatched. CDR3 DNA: TGTGCCAGCAGCCCGGGACTAGACGCAGATACGCAGTATTTT. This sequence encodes CASSPGLDADTQYF.

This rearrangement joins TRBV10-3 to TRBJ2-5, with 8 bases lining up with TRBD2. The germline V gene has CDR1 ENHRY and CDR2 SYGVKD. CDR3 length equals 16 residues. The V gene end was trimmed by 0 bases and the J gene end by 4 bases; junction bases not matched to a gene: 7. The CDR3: CAISESGSGSVETQYF. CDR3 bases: TGTGCCATCAGTGAGTCTGGGAGCGGGAGTGTAGAGACCCAGTACTTC.

CDR3 DNA: TGTGCCAGCAGCCCCACGAGCTATAGCAATCAGCCCCAGCATTTT. It specifies CASSPTSYSNQPQHF. The rearrangement uses TRBV7-2 and TRBJ1-5; D gene uncertain. V lost 5 bases and J 0 bases, leaving 11 bases between the germline ends. Per the germline V gene, CDR1 is SGHTA and CDR2 is FQGNSA. This CDR3 is 15 amino acids long.

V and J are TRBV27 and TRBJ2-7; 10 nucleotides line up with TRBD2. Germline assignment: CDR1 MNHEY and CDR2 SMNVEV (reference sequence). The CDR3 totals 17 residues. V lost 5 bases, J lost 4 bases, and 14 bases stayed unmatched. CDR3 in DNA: TGTGCCAGCAGTCCTTGGAACCTCCTAGCGGGAGTTTACGAGCAGTACTTC. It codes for CASSPWNLLAGVYEQYF.